A single sample is the source of the 24 T cell receptor beta chains below, sequenced in a study of blood T cell repertoires in COVID-19. Clones were read by immunoSEQ multiplex PCR, and TCRdb kept only the in-frame ones, dropping some. The sample lists 360,000 or so clones; about 92% were seen once. The material sequenced was peripheral blood. These receptors were obtained from a woman aged 55-75 years with COVID-19, enrolled during active disease.

Details on this clone: The same CDR3 is also encoded by other DNA sequences in this sample. The chain has TRBV5-1 and TRBJ1-1; D is possibly TRBD1 (5 bases). The germline V gene has CDR1 SGHRS and CDR2 YFSETQ. V lost 0 bases and J 7 bases, leaving 10 bases between the germline ends. The CDR3 consists of 13 residues. Here the CDR3 reads CASSLGQINEAFF. The DNA for the CDR3 is TGCGCCAGCAGCTTGGGACAGATAAATGAAGCTTTCTTT.

The gene calls are TRBV19 and TRBJ2-2; TRBD1 matches at 7 bases. This CDR3 spans 16 amino acids. Germline CDR1 and CDR2: LNHDA and SQIVND (reference sequence). J lost 2 bases, V lost 6 bases, and 9 bases had no gene match. The CDR3 DNA sequence: TGTGCCAGTAGCCCGGTGAGGGACAGTAACACCGGGGAGCTGTTTTTT. This codes for CASSPVRDSNTGELFF.

The rearrangement links TRBV5-4 to TRBJ1-2, with TRBD1 as a possible D gene (5 bases). Germline V gene sequence: CDR1 SGHNT, CDR2 YYREEE (reference sequence). V was cut by 0 bases and J by 0 bases, with 12 bases left in between. The CDR3 spans 16 residues. The CDR3 bases are TGTGCCAGCAGCTTGGCCGGGGGGTATACTAACTATGGCTACACCTTC. Protein sequence: CASSLAGGYTNYGYTF.

The chain uses TRBV27 and TRBJ1-2; D possibly corresponds to TRBD1 (5 bases). Germline V CDR1 and CDR2: MNHEY, SMNVEV (reference sequence). This CDR3 spans 13 amino acids. Trimming removed 2 bases at V and 4 bases at J, with 8 bases between. This chain's CDR3 is CASSLDRSYGYTF. CDR3 DNA sequence: TGTGCCAGCAGTTTAGACAGATCCTATGGCTACACCTTC.

This rearrangement joins TRBV27 to TRBJ1-6; 8 bases are a match to TRBD1. CDR1 and CDR2 from the germline V gene are MNHEY and SMNVEV (reference sequence). Germline trimming cut 0 bases from V and 2 bases from J; bases unmatched to any gene: 9. This CDR3 has 19 residues. The CDR3 protein is CASSLSSGRGRPYNSPLHF. The CDR3 coding sequence is TGTGCCAGCAGTTTATCAAGCGGCAGGGGGCGACCCTATAATTCACCCCTCCACTTT.

This clone was counted once. This chain links TRBV9 with TRBJ1-1, with D possibly being TRBD1 (6 bases). The CDR3 totals 17 residues. From germline, CDR1 is SGDLS and CDR2 YYNGEE. V dropped 0 bases and J dropped 1 base, with 16 bases sitting between them. CDR3 protein: CASSVVGPDRRNTEAFF. CDR3 nucleotide sequence: TGTGCCAGCAGCGTAGTTGGCCCGGACAGACGGAACACTGAAGCTTTCTTT.

Here the CDR3 reads CASSQWGENYGYTF. In DNA, the CDR3 is TGTGCCAGCAGCCAATGGGGGGAAAACTATGGCTACACCTTC. The rearrangement joins TRBV3-1 (or the pseudogene TRBV3-2) to TRBJ1-2; TRBD1 is a possible D gene (5 bases). This CDR3 has 14 amino acids. V shed 2 bases and J shed 2 bases, with 9 bases lying between them. Germline CDR1 and CDR2: LGHDT and YNNKEL (reference sequence).

The chain combines TRBV6-2 or TRBV6-3 with TRBJ1-1; perhaps TRBD1 as D (6 bases). The germline V and J ends were trimmed by 2 bases and 0 bases, with 13 bases remaining between them. The CDR3 spans 16 residues. Germline values: CDR1 MNHEY, CDR2 SVGEGT. CDR3 bases: TGTGCCAGCAGTTACGTCGCGCAGGGGATGAACACTGAAGCTTTCTTT. Translating gives CASSYVAQGMNTEAFF.

V usage is TRBV5-1 and J usage is TRBJ1-6; 10 nucleotides agree with TRBD1. With V trimmed by 4 bases and J by 10 bases, 5 bases remained unmatched. There are 14 residues in the CDR3. Germline CDR1 and CDR2: SGHRS and YFSETQ. For the CDR3, the DNA is TGCGCCAGCAGCCGGGACAGGGGAGGGTCACCCCTCCACTTT. The encoded protein is CASSRDRGGSPLHF.

The table lists this clone with a count of one. The chain has TRBV7-8 and TRBJ1-2, with 7 bases identical to TRBD1. Trimming cost V 5 bases and J 4 bases; bases outside gene matches: 13. CDR1 and CDR2 from the germline V gene are SGHVS and FQNEAQ. The CDR3 covers 16 residues. The CDR3 DNA sequence: TGTGCCAGCAGCCCGGGAAACAGGGGAACGGGCTATGGCTACACCTTC. This sequence encodes CASSPGNRGTGYGYTF.

This clone was recorded only once. This rearrangement joins TRBV6-6 to TRBJ1-1; 11 nucleotides align to TRBD1. Germline V gene sequence: CDR1 MNHNY, CDR2 SVGAGI (reference sequence). With 4 bases clipped from V and 5 bases from J, the junction kept 6 bases outside the gene matches. This CDR3 is 15 amino acids long. In DNA, the CDR3 is TGTGCCAGCAGTTCCGCCGGGACAGGGGGGACTGAAGCTTTCTTT. It is translated as CASSSAGTGGTEAFF.

This clone has a single count. This chain connects TRBV6-2 or TRBV6-3 to TRBJ1-1; D unclear. The CDR3 runs 14 residues. The germline V gene encodes CDR1 MNHEY and CDR2 SVGEGT. Trimming left V 5 bases short and J 8 bases short, with 18 bases between. CDR3 region: CASSTNAGRFEAFF. The CDR3 DNA follows: TGTGCCAGCAGTACGAATGCAGGAAGATTCGAAGCTTTCTTT.

This chain uses TRBV3-1 (or the pseudogene TRBV3-2) with TRBJ1-4, with TRBD1 matching 8 bases. V dropped 0 bases and J dropped 5; count of bases not matched to a gene: 2. CDR3 length equals 15 residues. Germline-derived CDR1 and CDR2 are LGHDT and YNNKEL (reference sequence). The CDR3 protein is CASSQEGQGNEKLFF. The CDR3 bases are TGTGCCAGCAGCCAAGAAGGACAGGGAAATGAAAAACTGTTTTTT.

V gene TRBV5-4 combines with J gene TRBJ1-6; D gene uncertain. CDR1 and CDR2 from the germline V gene are SGHNT and YYREEE (reference sequence). The length of the CDR3 is 11 residues. V lost 4 bases and J lost 16, with 12 bases in between. The CDR3 DNA follows: TGTGCCAGCAGCGGCTGGGAGGGTCTCCACTTT. It is translated as CASSGWEGLHF.

The chain combines TRBV4-2 with TRBJ1-2; the D gene is possibly TRBD1 (5 bases). The CDR3 runs to 14 residues. The V end lost 4 bases, the J end lost 7 bases, and 16 bases lay between the germline ends. Germline CDR1 LGHNA, CDR2 YNFKEQ. CDR3 DNA sequence: TGTGCCAGCAGCCCCTCGGCAGGGTCGACTGGCTACACCTTC. This sequence encodes CASSPSAGSTGYTF.

The genes are TRBV5-1 and TRBJ1-2; a weak D match, TRBD1 (6 bases). The CDR3 runs 15 residues. V lost 0 bases and J 2 bases, leaving 11 bases between the germline ends. Germline CDR1 and CDR2: SGHRS and YFSETQ. The CDR3 nucleotides are TGCGCCAGCAGCTTGGCACAGGGTGACAACTATGGCTACACCTTC. Its translation: CASSLAQGDNYGYTF.

This chain links TRBV11-3 with TRBJ2-1; D gene uncertain. The CDR3 contains 12 residues. CDR1 and CDR2 (germline): SGHNT, YENEEA. Trimming pared 6 bases from V and 6 bases from J, leaving 9 bases between. The CDR3 DNA follows: TGTGCCAGCAGTGGCGGCCCCAATGAGCAGTTCTTC. This encodes CASSGGPNEQFF.

This clone was picked up one time. The chain recombines TRBV4-1 with TRBJ1-1, with D uncertain. The CDR3 sequence is 16 residues long. Germline loops: CDR1 MGHRA, CDR2 YSYEKL. Between the trimmed V and J ends, which lost 3 bases and 0 bases, there was a span of 14 bases. The DNA of the CDR3 is TGCGCCAGCAGCCAGGGGAGGTTGAGCATGAACACTGAAGCTTTCTTT. Translated: CASSQGRLSMNTEAFF.

The rearrangement links TRBV6-5 to TRBJ2-7, with 10 bases that match TRBD1. Trimming removed 4 bases from V and 6 bases from J; junction bases left unmatched: 6. Germline V gene data show CDR1 as MNHEY and CDR2 as SVGAGI. The CDR3 consists of 14 residues. The CDR3 DNA is TGTGCCAGCAGTTCTACCGGGACAGGGGTCGAGCAGTACTTC. Residues: CASSSTGTGVEQYF.

The chain couples TRBV27 to TRBJ2-7; 9 nucleotides align to TRBD1. This CDR3 contains 15 residues. With V trimmed by 6 bases and J by 0 bases, 6 bases remained unmatched. Looked up from germline, CDR1 is MNHEY and CDR2 is SMNVEV (reference sequence). CDR3: CASRDRGGSSYEQYF. The CDR3 DNA reads TGTGCCAGCAGAGACAGGGGGGGGAGCTCCTACGAGCAGTACTTC.

The chain employs TRBV19 and TRBJ2-1, with 7 bases aligning to TRBD1. The CDR3 is 14 amino acids. V shed 10 bases and J 4 bases; nucleotides not matched to a gene: 10. CDR1 and CDR2 (germline): LNHDA, SQIVND (reference sequence). This CDR3 is CATHQGVGYNEQFF. Written as DNA, the CDR3 is TGTGCCACCCACCAGGGGGTAGGGTACAATGAGCAGTTCTTC.

The CDR3: CASSLARGSNTEAFF. The CDR3 DNA is TGTGCCAGCAGCTTAGCGCGCGGTTCGAACACTGAAGCTTTCTTT. The chain uses TRBV7-9 and TRBJ1-1; D unresolved. CDR3 size: 15 residues. Germline-derived CDR1 and CDR2 are SEHNR and FQNEAQ (reference sequence). Trimming took off 0 bases at V and 1 base at J, with 9 bases between the two ends.

This clone has more than one count but fewer than ten. J is TRBJ2-2 and V is TRBV24-1; the D is unclear. Germline V gene data show CDR1 as KGHDR and CDR2 as SFDVKD. The CDR3 sequence is 13 residues long. The V end lost 3 bases, the J end lost 3 bases, and 4 bases lay between the germline ends. CDR3 in amino acids: CATSDRDTGELFF. CDR3 sequence (DNA): TGTGCCACCAGTGATCGGGACACCGGGGAGCTGTTTTTT.

The chain couples TRBV6-5 to TRBJ2-7; unclear D gene. This CDR3 contains 11 residues. Germline CDR1 MNHEY, CDR2 SVGAGI. Trimming pared 6 bases from V and 3 bases from J, leaving 6 bases between. CDR3 DNA sequence: TGTGCCAGCAGACAAGACTACGAGCAGTACTTC. It codes for CASRQDYEQYF.